This passage covers 31 T cell receptor beta chains from one sample sequenced in a study of Ad26.COV2.S vaccination and SARS-CoV-2 variants (dated by TCRdb to 2020 to 2022). Library creation used the immunoSEQ multiplex PCR assay. As stored in TCRdb, this immuneACCESS dataset retains in-frame rearrangements with V and J assigned. A fraction of the clones does not appear; measured against another copy, unresolved V genes explain less than half of the discrepancy, and the remainder lacks a known reason. The sample table shows about 400,000 clones, and 70% to 90% are seen once. The ten largest clones represent approximately 1.9% of the sample. Read against the paper, the sample's treatment or condition label means: roughly 20 received Ad26.COV2.S at low or high dose, single or two shots; about five received placebo; per-sample allocation not given. Repertoires of vaccine and placebo recipients were sequenced from samples taken on day 63 after the first injection.

Sequencing was performed on peripheral blood, taken in a trial of Ad26.COV2.S vaccine versus placebo. The receptors were sampled from a person aged 18 to 65 who received the Ad26.COV2.S COVID-19 vaccine or a placebo.

This rearrangement joins TRBV25-1 to TRBJ1-2, with D possibly being TRBD1 (6 bases). The CDR3 is 15 amino acids. Looked up from germline, CDR1 is MGHDK and CDR2 is SYGVNS. V lost 6 bases and J lost 2, with 16 bases in between. The CDR3 DNA reads TGTGCCAGCAGGAGGGGTGCAGGGGACAACTATGGCTACACCTTC. Translated: CASRRGAGDNYGYTF.

This clone appeared a single time. This sequence joins TRBV2 and TRBJ1-3; D is ambiguous. Trimming cost V 6 bases and J 0 bases, with 15 bases left between them. Germline CDR1 is SNHLY and CDR2 is FYNNEI. The CDR3 is 16 residues long. The DNA of the CDR3 is TGTGCCAGCAGCTCCGCTCCAGCAAGCTCTGGAAACACCATATATTTT. Amino acids: CASSSAPASSGNTIYF.

The chain links TRBV3-1 (or the pseudogene TRBV3-2) to TRBJ1-5, with TRBD1 identical over 7 bases. V was pared by 1 base and J by 7 bases, with 10 bases of the junction left unmatched. The CDR3 sequence is 16 residues long. Germline CDR1 LGHDT, CDR2 YNNKEL (reference sequence). CDR3 residues: CASSQGSKGGGQPQHF. In nucleotides, the CDR3 is TGTGCCAGCAGCCAAGGATCGAAAGGGGGCGGCCAGCCCCAGCATTTT.

The rearrangement links TRBV7-3 to TRBJ1-6; D may be TRBD1 (6 bases). CDR1 is SGHTA, CDR2 FQGTGA, per germline. This CDR3 is built from 17 residues. The germline V and J ends were trimmed by 2 bases and 7 bases, with 18 bases remaining between them. DNA for the CDR3: TGTGCCAGCAGCTTATCACCCCCCGGGGGCCTCAATTCACCCCTCCACTTT. Protein: CASSLSPPGGLNSPLHF.

This sequence joins TRBV7-3 and TRBJ2-6; the D gene is possibly TRBD1 (6 bases). The CDR3 consists of 15 residues. The germline gives CDR1 SGHTA, CDR2 FQGTGA. Between the trimmed V and J ends, which lost 5 bases and 0 bases, there was a span of 8 bases. The CDR3 protein is CASSMDSSGANVLTF. The CDR3 DNA sequence: TGTGCCAGCAGCATGGACAGCTCTGGGGCCAACGTCCTGACTTTC.

The chain has TRBV29-1 and TRBJ1-1; D remains unclear. V shed 4 bases and J shed 7 bases, with 7 bases lying between them. Germline V lookup: CDR1 SQVTM, CDR2 ANQGSEA. CDR3 length: 10 residues. CDR3: CSVAQIEAFF. CDR3 DNA sequence: TGCAGCGTTGCCCAGATTGAAGCTTTCTTT.

This sequence joins TRBV19 and TRBJ2-2, with TRBD2 matching over 10 bases. The CDR3 runs to 15 residues. Germline V CDR1 and CDR2: LNHDA, SQIVND (reference sequence). J was trimmed by 7 bases and V by 5 bases; bases with no gene match: 7. CDR3 sequence reads: CASSLLAGVSGELFF. Here the CDR3 DNA reads TGTGCCAGTAGTCTCCTAGCGGGAGTAAGCGGGGAGCTGTTTTTT.

V usage is TRBV4-1 and J usage is TRBJ2-5, with D tentatively TRBD1 (5 bases). Trimming removed 0 bases from V and 7 bases from J, with 15 bases in between. CDR1 is MGHRA and CDR2 is YSYEKL in the germline V gene. The length of the CDR3 is 15 residues. As DNA, the CDR3 is TGCGCCAGCAGCCAAGATCCCCAGGGATCGGGGACCCAGTACTTC. Its translation: CASSQDPQGSGTQYF.

The chain links TRBV3-1 (or the pseudogene TRBV3-2) to TRBJ2-1; D call uncertain. Between the trimmed V and J ends, which lost 1 base and 9 bases, there was a span of 10 bases. Germline lookup yields CDR1 LGHDT and CDR2 YNNKEL (reference sequence). CDR3 length: 13 amino acids. The CDR3 sequence is CASSQGSPSEQFF. CDR3 DNA: TGTGCCAGCAGCCAAGGTTCCCCGAGTGAGCAGTTCTTC.

The gene calls are TRBV11-2 and TRBJ1-3; tentatively, D is TRBD1 (6 bases). The CDR3 has 17 residues. V lost 1 base to trimming and J lost 4 bases, with 17 bases between them. CDR1 and CDR2 from the germline V gene are SGHAT and FQNNGV. Here the CDR3 DNA reads TGTGCCAGCAGCTTAGCCCGTCCGGGGGCGCCGGGAAACACCATATATTTT. It encodes CASSLARPGAPGNTIYF. Full variable domain (outside the CDR3, taken from reference TRBV11-2 and TRBJ1-3): EAGVAQSPRYKIIEKRQSVAFWCNPISGHATLYWYQQILGQGPKLLIQFQNNGVVDDSQLPKDRFSAERLKGVDSTLKIQPAKLEDSAVYLCASSLARPGAPGNTIYFGEGSWLTVV.

This clone was counted at least ten times. The rearrangement links TRBV18 to TRBJ2-1; 7 nucleotides match TRBD2. CDR3 length equals 16 residues. Germline CDR1 KGHSH, CDR2 LQKENI. Unmatched junction bases numbered 7, after V lost 3 bases and J lost 2 bases. Written as DNA, the CDR3 is TGTGCCAGCTCACCCTCAGAGGGACTAACCTACAATGAGCAGTTCTTC. Translation: CASSPSEGLTYNEQFF.

This chain links TRBV3-1 (or the pseudogene TRBV3-2) with TRBJ2-3; possibly TRBD2 for D (6 bases). This CDR3 comprises 16 residues. CDR1 LGHDT and CDR2 YNNKEL come from the germline V gene (reference sequence). V was shortened by 1 base and J by 1 base, with 12 bases between the two germline ends. DNA of the CDR3: TGTGCCAGCAGCCAAGTTAGCGGAGGTCGCACAGATACGCAGTATTTT. Translating it yields CASSQVSGGRTDTQYF.

J is TRBJ1-3 and V is TRBV11-2, with D hard to call. Germline V lookup: CDR1 SGHAT, CDR2 FQNNGV. The V gene lost 1 base and the J gene lost 0 bases, with 10 bases spanning the gap. CDR3 size: 16 residues. The CDR3 sequence: CASSLVVGFSGNTIYF. The CDR3 bases are TGTGCCAGCAGCTTAGTTGTCGGATTCTCTGGAAACACCATATATTTT.

The CDR3 spells CASSLTATYEQYF. The CDR3 DNA follows: TGTGCCAGCAGTTTGACAGCCACCTACGAGCAGTACTTC. The V gene is TRBV6-2 or TRBV6-3, the J gene TRBJ2-7; D perhaps matches TRBD1 (5 bases). V lost 4 bases, J lost 2 bases, and 9 bases lay in between. From germline, CDR1 is MNHEY and CDR2 SVGEGT. The CDR3 runs 13 residues.

The chain has TRBV16 and TRBJ2-3; D is undetermined. The CDR3 spans 12 residues. Trimming cost V 8 bases and J 1 base, with 7 bases left between them. CDR1 is KGHSY and CDR2 is FQNENV in the germline V gene. The CDR3 DNA is TGTGCCAGCGGTCATGGCACAGATACGCAGTATTTT. This codes for CASGHGTDTQYF.

J is TRBJ1-6 and V is TRBV5-4; weak D call: TRBD1 (5 bases). The CDR3 extends over 15 amino acids. V lost 1 base to trimming and J lost 6 bases, with 11 bases between them. Germline-derived CDR1 and CDR2 are SGHNT and YYREEE (reference sequence). In nucleotides, the CDR3 is TGTGCCAGCAGCTTGAATCAGGGTGCTAATTCACCCCTCCACTTT. Its protein product is CASSLNQGANSPLHF. Looking up the rest from reference TRBV5-4 and TRBJ1-6 gives the full variable domain: ETGVTQSPTHLIKTRGQQVTLRCSSQSGHNTVSWYQQALGQGPQFIFQYYREEENGRGNFPPRFSGLQFPNYSSELNVNALELDDSALYLCASSLNQGANSPLHFGNGTRLTVT.

The rearrangement uses TRBV5-1 and TRBJ2-1; D is undetermined. Germline V gene data show CDR1 as SGHRS and CDR2 as YFSETQ. Trimming pared 0 bases from V and 7 bases from J, leaving 5 bases between. The CDR3 is 12 residues long. CDR3 in DNA: TGCGCCAGCAGCTTGGTATCTAATGAGCAGTTCTTC. It codes for CASSLVSNEQFF.

The chain couples TRBV9 to TRBJ1-3; D is unresolved. Germline CDR1 SGDLS, CDR2 YYNGEE. With 0 bases removed from V and 4 bases from J, the gap between germline ends came to 8 bases. The CDR3 has 14 residues. The CDR3 reads CASSVDLEGNTIYF. DNA of the CDR3: TGTGCCAGCAGCGTAGACCTTGAGGGAAACACCATATATTTT. Drawing the rest from reference TRBV9 and TRBJ1-3, the complete variable domain is DSGVTQTPKHLITATGQRVTLRCSPRSGDLSVYWYQQSLDQGLQFLIQYYNGEERAKGNILERFSAQQFPDLHSELNLSSLELGDSALYFCASSVDLEGNTIYFGEGSWLTVV.

A single count supports this clone. The rearrangement joins TRBV7-9 to TRBJ2-5; D ambiguous. CDR3 length equals 14 residues. V shed 3 bases and J shed 2 bases, with 10 bases lying between them. In germline, CDR1 is SEHNR, CDR2 FQNEAQ (reference sequence). CDR3 region: CASSFMVEQETQYF. The CDR3 DNA follows: TGTGCCAGCAGCTTTATGGTCGAACAAGAGACCCAGTACTTC.

The chain uses TRBV27 and TRBJ2-7, with D possibly matching TRBD1 (5 bases). The V end was cut by 4 bases, the J end by 4 bases, with 11 bases between. The germline V gene encodes CDR1 MNHEY and CDR2 SMNVEV (reference sequence). The CDR3 is 13 amino acids. The CDR3 here is CASSSLDRYEQYF. CDR3 DNA: TGTGCCAGCAGTTCCCTAGACAGATACGAGCAGTACTTC.

The chain carries TRBV12-5 and TRBJ2-2; D ambiguous. Germline V lookup: CDR1 LGHNT, CDR2 FRNRAP. This CDR3 region has 13 residues. V lost 6 bases and J 2 bases, leaving 7 bases between the germline ends. The CDR3 bases are TGTGCTAGTGGCATCGATAACACCGGGGAGCTGTTTTTT. It is translated as CASGIDNTGELFF. Looking up the rest from reference TRBV12-5 and TRBJ2-2 gives the full variable domain: DARVTQTPRHKVTEMGQEVTMRCQPILGHNTVFWYRQTMMQGLELLAYFRNRAPLDDSGMPKDRFSAEMPDATLATLKIQPSEPRDSAVYFCASGIDNTGELFFGEGSRLTVL.

The chain recombines TRBV7-6 with TRBJ2-1; 13 nucleotides match TRBD2. Germline V lookup: CDR1 SGHVS, CDR2 FNYEAQ. The CDR3 has 20 amino acids. V lost 1 base to trimming and J lost 2 bases; unmatched junction nucleotides: 11. The CDR3 DNA reads as TGTGCCAGCAGCTTAGTGTCCGGACTAGCGGGAGTTGGTGCCTACAATGAGCAGTTCTTC. Protein sequence: CASSLVSGLAGVGAYNEQFF.

The genes are TRBV7-9 and TRBJ2-5; D may be TRBD1 (7 bases). V shed 4 bases and J shed 4 bases, with 19 bases lying between them. CDR3 length: 16 amino acids. Per germline, CDR1 SEHNR and CDR2 FQNEAQ (reference sequence). Here the CDR3 DNA reads TGTGCCAGCAGCTCCTTGACAGGGAGGAGGGGAGAGACCCAGTACTTC. Its translation: CASSSLTGRRGETQYF.

J is TRBJ2-7 and V is TRBV19, with D possibly matching TRBD2 (6 bases). The CDR3 is 14 residues long. V was pared by 3 bases and J by 2 bases, with 11 bases between. From germline, CDR1 is LNHDA and CDR2 SQIVND (reference sequence). The chain's CDR3 is CASSIETRTYEQYF. CDR3 DNA sequence: TGTGCCAGTAGTATCGAGACTAGGACCTACGAGCAGTACTTC.

V usage is TRBV6-6 and J usage is TRBJ2-7, with a weak D call TRBD1 (5 bases). Trimming took 3 bases from V and 3 from J, leaving 9 bases between them. The CDR3 extends over 13 amino acids. Germline V gene sequence: CDR1 MNHNY, CDR2 SVGAGI (reference sequence). The CDR3 region has the DNA TGTGCCAGCAGTTATTGGGGCTTCTACGAGCAGTACTTC. This codes for CASSYWGFYEQYF.

J is TRBJ2-5 and V is TRBV7-9; tentatively, D is TRBD2 (6 bases). Germline assignment: CDR1 SEHNR and CDR2 FQNEAQ (reference sequence). The CDR3 is 13 amino acids. V gave up 2 bases and J gave up 3 bases, with 7 bases separating them. CDR3 nucleotide sequence: TGTGCCAGCAGCTTACGCGGGAAAGAGACCCAGTACTTC. Residues: CASSLRGKETQYF. Based on the CDR3 plus reference TRBV7-9 and TRBJ2-5, the full variable domain is DTGVSQNPRHKITKRGQNVTFRCDPISEHNRLYWYRQTLGQGPEFLTYFQNEAQLEKSRLLSDRFSAERPKGSFSTLEIQRTEQGDSAMYLCASSLRGKETQYFGPGTRLLVL.

This chain joins TRBV9 and TRBJ2-2; 7 bases map to TRBD1. Trimming at V came to 0 bases and at J to 5 bases, leaving 4 bases not matched to a gene. The length of the CDR3 is 15 residues. The germline V gene encodes CDR1 SGDLS and CDR2 YYNGEE. The CDR3 here is CASSVETGNTGELFF. CDR3 DNA sequence: TGTGCCAGCAGCGTAGAGACAGGGAATACCGGGGAGCTGTTTTTT.

The CDR3 region has the DNA TGTGCCAGCAGCCTACCTACTGCAACGAACACCGGGGAGCTGTTTTTT. Translation: CASSLPTATNTGELFF. The J gene is TRBJ2-2, the V gene TRBV3-1 (or the pseudogene TRBV3-2); D remains ambiguous. The CDR3 sequence is 16 residues long. Germline V gene lookup returns CDR1 LGHDT and CDR2 YNNKEL (reference sequence). Trimming left V 4 bases short and J 0 bases short, with 12 bases between.

This sequence joins TRBV12-3 or TRBV12-4 and TRBJ2-2; D is unresolved. This CDR3 contains 13 residues. Trimming took off 3 bases at V and 4 bases at J, with 6 bases between the two ends. CDR3 amino acids: CASSLALTGELFF. The DNA for the CDR3 is TGTGCCAGCAGTTTGGCCCTCACCGGGGAGCTGTTTTTT.

This clone was observed a single time. Other DNA sequences from this sample encode an identical CDR3 as well. The chain uses TRBV20-1 and TRBJ1-1; D is unresolved. The CDR3 contains 11 residues. V lost 6 bases and J lost 2, with 7 bases in between. Germline lookup yields CDR1 DFQATT and CDR2 SNEGSKA (reference sequence). This chain's CDR3 is CSARSNTEAFF. The CDR3 DNA is TGCAGTGCAAGGTCTAACACTGAAGCTTTCTTT.

J is TRBJ1-2 and V is TRBV28; possible D gene TRBD1, 6 bases. Looked up from germline, CDR1 is MDHEN and CDR2 is SYDVKM. This CDR3 contains 14 residues. Trimming took 4 bases from V and 3 from J, leaving 12 bases between them. CDR3 protein: CASSSGARYYGYTF. The CDR3 coding sequence is TGTGCCAGCAGTTCGGGGGCGCGTTACTATGGCTACACCTTC.